This is a list of T cell receptor beta chains from one sample in a study of beta chain features in type 1 diabetes. TCRdb's copy holds only in-frame clones and misses some; the assay was immunoSEQ multiplex PCR. The sample has 100,000 to 150,000 clones, less than 20% seen once. The specimen sequenced was central memory CD4+ T cells from blood. These TCRs come from a man aged 25 to 45 with type 1 diabetes. The CDR3 runs from the conserved cysteine through the conserved F or W. D genes are given only for firm matches. Clone size is stated in some rows and not others, as once, few, many or a class when expanded.

TRBJ2-1	few	.	TRBV25-1	CASSELSVDYNEQFF	TGTGCCAGCAGTGAATTAAGCGTTGACTACAATGAGCAGTTCTTC
TRBJ1-5	.	.	TRBV6-1	CASSGTVQPQHF	TGTGCCAGCAGTGGGACTGTTCAGCCCCAGCATTTT
TRBJ2-2	.	TRBD2	TRBV2	CASSWTSGTGELFF	TGTGCCAGCAGCTGGACTAGCGGGACCGGGGAGCTGTTTTTT
TRBJ2-7	few	.	TRBV23-1	CASSHHNLDGEYEQYF	TGCGCCAGCAGTCATCACAACCTGGACGGGGAGTACGAGCAGTACTTC
TRBJ2-5	few	.	TRBV5-1	CASSVSSLGETQYF	TGCGCCAGCAGCGTATCCTCATTGGGGGAGACCCAGTACTTC
TRBJ2-6	.	.	TRBV7-9	CASSTGAGANVLTF	TGTGCCAGCTCCACGGGGGCTGGGGCCAACGTCCTGACTTTC
TRBJ1-2	few	.	TRBV6-6	CASYEVGGYGYTF	TGTGCCAGCTACGAAGTAGGAGGCTATGGCTACACCTTC
TRBJ1-5	few	.	TRBV18	CASSPRPRDQPQHF	TGTGCCAGCTCACCGAGGCCCAGGGATCAGCCCCAGCATTTT
TRBJ1-4	.	.	TRBV25-1	CASSEGQLEKLFF	TGTGCCAGCAGTGAGGGGCAGTTGGAAAAACTGTTTTTT
TRBJ2-7	few	.	TRBV4-3	CASSQVVTGSYEQYF	TGCGCCAGCAGCCAAGTGGTGACAGGATCCTACGAGCAGTACTTC
TRBJ2-3	few	.	TRBV27	CASSLSRGTDTQYF	TGTGCCAGCAGTTTATCGAGGGGAACAGATACGCAGTATTTT